The rows below give T cell receptor beta chains drawn from one sample of a study of blood T cell repertoires in COVID-19. Clones were sequenced by immunoSEQ multiplex PCR, and TCRdb holds only the in-frame ones, with some missing. Of under 200,000 clones listed, 77% are singletons. The sequenced sample consisted of peripheral blood. The receptors shown here come from a man in his 70s with acute or convalescent COVID-19. CDR3s include the opening cysteine and the closing phenylalanine or tryptophan. Each record gives: J gene, V gene, D gene, clone size, CDR3 protein, CDR3 DNA. D genes are given only for firm matches. Clone size is shown for a subset of rows, as once, few, many or a class of expanded clone.

TRBJ1-3 TRBV5-4 . . CASSLAGPGNTIYF TGTGCCAGCAGCTTGGCAGGTCCTGGAAACACCATATATTTT
TRBJ2-3 TRBV24-1 TRBD2 . CATSDLGEGLKDTQYF TGTGCCACCAGTGATTTGGGGGAGGGCCTAAAAGATACGCAGTATTTT
TRBJ2-2 TRBV19 TRBD1 . CASSEGQGANTGELFF TGTGCCAGTAGTGAGGGACAGGGGGCAAACACCGGGGAGCTGTTTTTT
TRBJ2-7 TRBV18 . . CASYGVPYEQYF TGTGCCAGCTACGGGGTCCCCTACGAGCAGTACTTC
TRBJ1-2 TRBV5-6 . few CASSPQGWDGYTF TGTGCCAGCAGCCCCCAGGGGTGGGATGGCTACACCTTC
TRBJ2-3 TRBV18 . . CASSPQEHTDTQYF TGTGCCAGCTCACCCCAAGAACACACAGATACGCAGTATTTT
TRBJ1-4 TRBV9 TRBD1 . CASSPGQGALMAEKLFF TGTGCCAGCAGCCCCGGACAGGGGGCGCTTATGGCTGAAAAACTGTTTTTT
TRBJ2-7 TRBV27 . . CASSLTGFEQYF TGTGCCAGCAGTTTGACAGGATTCGAGCAGTACTTC
TRBJ2-1 TRBV9 . once CASSVVGSSYNEQFF TGTGCCAGCAGCGTAGTTGGCAGCTCCTACAATGAGCAGTTCTTC
TRBJ1-6 TRBV5-6 . . CASRPRVGNSPLHF TGTGCCAGCAGGCCACGGGTGGGTAATTCACCCCTCCACTTT
TRBJ2-1 TRBV6-5 . once CASAEGTEYNEQFF TGTGCCAGCGCGGAAGGGACTGAATACAATGAGCAGTTCTTC
TRBJ2-5 TRBV11-3 TRBD2 . CASSRRGAGGPQETQYF TGTGCCAGCAGCAGACGGGGAGCGGGAGGGCCCCAAGAGACCCAGTACTTC
TRBJ2-3 TRBV9 TRBD2 . CASSVEGLAGADTQYF TGTGCCAGCAGCGTAGAAGGGCTAGCGGGCGCAGATACGCAGTATTTT
TRBJ2-4 TRBV2 TRBD1 . CASSELQTQGELAKNIQYF TGTGCCAGCAGTGAATTACAAACCCAGGGGGAGCTAGCCAAAAACATTCAGTACTTC
TRBJ2-7 TRBV14 TRBD1 . CASSPFEGALRYEQYF TGTGCCAGCAGCCCCTTCGAGGGGGCCCTGCGCTACGAGCAGTACTTC
TRBJ2-5 TRBV27 TRBD1 many CASKGQPKETQYF TGTGCCAGCAAGGGACAGCCGAAAGAGACCCAGTACTTC
TRBJ1-5 TRBV19 TRBD1 . CASSISTGGKNQPQHF TGTGCCAGTAGTATATCTACAGGGGGTAAAAATCAGCCCCAGCATTTT
TRBJ2-5 TRBV28 . . CASSFQWETQYF TGTGCCAGCAGTTTTCAGTGGGAGACCCAGTACTTC
TRBJ2-7 TRBV24-1 . . CATSGSGYYEQYF TGTGCCACCAGTGGGAGCGGGTACTACGAGCAGTACTTC
TRBJ1-2 TRBV2 TRBD1 . CASSETGGYGYGYTF TGTGCCAGCAGCGAGACAGGGGGCTACGGCTATGGCTACACCTTC
TRBJ1-1 TRBV29-1 . once CSAIPLLGETEAFF TGCAGCGCCATTCCCCTACTCGGGGAAACTGAAGCTTTCTTT
TRBJ1-1 TRBV12-3/TRBV12-4 . . CASSVQGNTEAFF TGTGCCAGCAGTGTCCAGGGGAACACTGAAGCTTTCTTT
TRBJ2-3 TRBV27 . . CASSFSYPTDTQYF TGTGCCAGCAGTTTTTCGTATCCGACAGATACGCAGTATTTT
TRBJ1-3 TRBV13 . . CASSFPSRNTIYF TGTGCCAGCAGCTTTCCCTCTCGAAACACCATATATTTT
TRBJ1-2 TRBV7-9 . . CASSLPQGHYGYTF TGTGCCAGCAGCTTACCGCAGGGCCACTATGGCTACACCTTC
TRBJ2-1 TRBV28 . . CASSPTEGLQYNEQFF TGTGCCAGCAGTCCGACTGAGGGTTTGCAATACAATGAGCAGTTCTTC
TRBJ1-5 TRBV2 . . CASSTDGVIAQHF TGTGCCAGCAGTACGGACGGGGTGATAGCCCAGCATTTT
TRBJ1-2 TRBV18 . . CASSPPPGLPYGYTF TGTGCCAGCTCACCCCCACCGGGTTTACCGTATGGCTACACCTTC
TRBJ2-1 TRBV6-6 . . CASMTTGGSNEQFF TGTGCCAGCATGACGACAGGCGGTAGCAATGAGCAGTTCTTC
TRBJ2-3 TRBV13 . . CASSLEGHSTDTQYF TGTGCCAGCAGCTTAGAGGGGCACAGCACAGATACGCAGTATTTT
TRBJ2-6 TRBV6-1 . . CASSGWGVNSGANVLTF TGTGCCAGCAGTGGGTGGGGAGTGAACTCTGGGGCCAACGTCCTGACTTTC
TRBJ2-7 TRBV5-1 TRBD1 . CASSLESGQVYEQYF TGCGCCAGCAGCTTGGAGTCGGGACAGGTCTACGAGCAGTACTTC
TRBJ1-2 TRBV7-2 . . CASSFVNRILNYGYTF TGTGCCAGCAGCTTTGTCAACAGGATTCTTAACTATGGCTACACCTTC
TRBJ1-1 TRBV5-1 . . CASSLTARNTEAFF TGCGCCAGCAGCTTGACAGCCAGGAACACTGAAGCTTTCTTT
TRBJ1-6 TRBV5-1 . . CASSLLGGRESPLHF TGCGCCAGCAGCTTACTGGGGGGACGTGAATCACCCCTCCACTTT
TRBJ2-5 TRBV7-2 TRBD1 once CASSLVGTGFQETQYF TGTGCCAGCAGCTTAGTAGGGACAGGGTTCCAAGAGACCCAGTACTTC
TRBJ2-5 TRBV3-1/TRBV3-2 TRBD2 . CASSPTGGGETQYF TGTGCCAGCAGCCCCACGGGGGGGGGAGAGACCCAGTACTTC
TRBJ1-2 TRBV7-9 . few CASSLGSTTNYGYTF TGTGCCAGCAGCTTAGGAAGCACGACTAACTATGGCTACACCTTC
TRBJ2-5 TRBV7-2 . few CASSTARLETQYF TGTGCCAGCAGCACAGCTCGCCTGGAGACCCAGTACTTC
TRBJ2-7 TRBV28 . . CASSLVGRGDEQYF TGTGCCAGCAGTTTAGTTGGCAGGGGGGACGAGCAGTACTTC
TRBJ1-3 TRBV14 . . CASSQRQVLSGNTIYF TGTGCCAGCAGCCAGAGACAGGTCCTCTCTGGAAACACCATATATTTT
TRBJ1-6 TRBV18 . . CASSPSGQFNSPLHF TGTGCCAGCTCACCAAGTGGACAGTTTAATTCACCCCTCCACTTT
TRBJ1-5 TRBV27 TRBD1 . CASSPGRGPKNQPQHF TGTGCCAGCAGCCCAGGAAGGGGGCCCAAGAATCAGCCCCAGCATTTT
TRBJ1-1 TRBV9 . few CASSVTGNTEAFF TGTGCCAGCAGCGTAACAGGGAACACTGAAGCTTTCTTT
TRBJ1-2 TRBV25-1 TRBD1 . CASSGPPGTGGVIYGYTF TGTGCCAGCAGTGGGCCCCCTGGGACAGGGGGAGTGATCTATGGCTACACCTTC